Shown below are 6 T cell receptor beta chains from a single sample sequenced in a study of T cell responses to AZD1222 COVID-19 vaccine. Method: immunoSEQ multiplex PCR; TCRdb's copy keeps in-frame clones and lacks some. The profile shows roughly 150,000 clones, approximately 89% of them singletons. Sequencing was performed on peripheral blood, taken on day 0 of AZD1222 vaccination. The receptors originated from an adult in good health.

This chain uses TRBV2 with TRBJ2-2, with 8 bases matching TRBD2. From germline, CDR1 is SNHLY and CDR2 FYNNEI. The V and J ends lost 7 bases and 7 bases, in that order; junction bases with no gene match: 8. The CDR3 sequence is 14 residues long. In DNA, the CDR3 is TGTGCCAGCACTAGGGACGCGGGGGGCGGGGAGCTGTTTTTT. Translation: CASTRDAGGGELFF.

This clone was observed once. J is TRBJ1-2 and V is TRBV28; tentative D call: TRBD1 (5 bases). V lost 6 bases, J lost 4 bases, and 21 bases lay in between. The CDR3 has 16 amino acids. Looked up from germline, CDR1 is MDHEN and CDR2 is SYDVKM. The chain's CDR3 is CASRSRGPTFFYGYTF. CDR3 bases: TGTGCCAGCAGATCCCGGGGCCCTACATTCTTCTATGGCTACACCTTC.

This clone showed up just once. This rearrangement joins TRBV11-3 to TRBJ2-2; D is undetermined. Germline V gives CDR1 SGHNT, CDR2 YENEEA. CDR3 length: 12 amino acids. Trimming removed 1 base at V and 5 bases at J, with 2 bases between. CDR3 region: CASSLATGELFF. The CDR3 DNA reads as TGTGCCAGCAGCTTAGCAACCGGGGAGCTGTTTTTT. Based on the CDR3 plus reference TRBV11-3 and TRBJ2-2, the full variable domain is EAGVVQSPRYKIIEKKQPVAFWCNPISGHNTLYWYLQNLGQGPELLIRYENEEAVDDSQLPKDRFSAERLKGVDSTLKIQPAELGDSAVYLCASSLATGELFFGEGSRLTVL.

The rearrangement joins TRBV2 to TRBJ1-2; D not resolved. Looked up from germline, CDR1 is SNHLY and CDR2 is FYNNEI. CDR3 length: 11 residues. Trimming removed 1 base from V and 5 bases from J, with 2 bases in between. CDR3 amino acids: CASSEGYGYTF. CDR3 coding DNA: TGTGCCAGCAGTGAAGGGTATGGCTACACCTTC.

The table lists this clone with a few counts. This chain connects TRBV11-2 to TRBJ1-2; 9 positions agree with TRBD1. Trimming removed 4 bases from V and 8 bases from J; junction bases left unmatched: 5. This CDR3 is built from 13 residues. Per the germline V gene, CDR1 is SGHAT and CDR2 is FQNNGV. This CDR3 is CASSSWTGVGYTF. In DNA, the CDR3 is TGTGCCAGCAGCTCCTGGACAGGGGTAGGCTACACCTTC.

The chain employs TRBV9 and TRBJ2-3; D may be TRBD1 or TRBD2 (5 bases each). V was cut by 4 bases and J by 2 bases, with 8 bases left in between. The CDR3 is made up of 13 amino acids. CDR1 SGDLS and CDR2 YYNGEE come from the germline V gene. The CDR3 nucleotides read TGTGCCAGCAGCCCGGGACCCACAGATACGCAGTATTTT. As protein: CASSPGPTDTQYF.